The next 23 T cell receptor beta chains were all read from a single sample in a study of shared clonotypes between healthy human individuals (dated by TCRdb to the early 2020s). The protocol used for the library was the immunoSEQ multiplex PCR assay. Imported from immuneACCESS, the table was reduced by TCRdb to in-frame sequences with V and J called. These copies leave out some clones; in studies compared against another copy, an unresolved V gene accounts for under half, and the cause of the remainder is not known. The sample profile shows approximately 1.9 million clones; around 95% of them were found once. Approximately 1.6% of the sample belongs to the ten largest clones. CD8 naive samples were CD45RO-negative cells positively selected for CCR7, giving a CD45RA+CCR7+ population that excluded TemRA cells. Sequenced: naive CD8+ T cells from PBMCs. Per the publication, the cell subset or site label means: CD45RA+CCR7+. These receptors were taken from a man between 18 and 35 years old in good health. Some clones in this sample may be carry-over from other donors' samples.

The sample holds one count of this clone. The gene calls are TRBV5-1 and TRBJ1-1; D may be TRBD1 (5 bases). Trimming removed 3 bases at V and 8 bases at J, with 20 bases between. Germline-derived CDR1 and CDR2 are SGHRS and YFSETQ. The CDR3 runs 15 residues. The CDR3 reads CASSSSRTEGREAFF. For the CDR3, the DNA is TGCGCCAGCAGCTCTTCACGGACGGAGGGGAGAGAAGCTTTCTTT.

Notes on this clone: The same CDR3 arises from other DNA sequences in this sample as well. The chain combines TRBV27 with TRBJ2-7, with unresolved D. Per germline, CDR1 MNHEY and CDR2 SMNVEV (reference sequence). CDR3 length: 14 amino acids. Trimming took 3 bases from V and 2 from J, leaving 11 bases between them. The CDR3 protein is CASSLGRLAYEQYF. For the CDR3, the DNA is TGTGCCAGCAGTTTGGGCAGACTCGCCTACGAGCAGTACTTC.

The chain links TRBV27 to TRBJ2-7; TRBD2 matches at 12 bases. The CDR3 is 16 residues long. CDR1 and CDR2 (germline): MNHEY, SMNVEV (reference sequence). Unmatched junction bases numbered 9, after V lost 6 bases and J lost 3 bases. CDR3 residues: CASRSLLTSGGYEQYF. CDR3 nucleotide sequence: TGTGCCAGCAGGTCATTATTGACTAGCGGGGGCTACGAGCAGTACTTC.

The CDR3 DNA reads as TGTGCCAGCTCACCTGACGCAGGGGCGGGGGCCTACGAGCAGTACTTC. It encodes CASSPDAGAGAYEQYF. This rearrangement joins TRBV18 to TRBJ2-7, with D possibly matching TRBD2 (7 bases). Germline V gene sequence: CDR1 KGHSH, CDR2 LQKENI. The CDR3 extends over 16 amino acids. V shed 3 bases and J shed 2 bases, with 17 bases lying between them.

This clone turned up a few times. V is TRBV25-1 and J is TRBJ1-5; D is undetermined. Germline CDR1 and CDR2: MGHDK and SYGVNS. Trimming cost V 3 bases and J 11 bases, with 14 bases left between them. This CDR3 is 13 amino acids long. The CDR3 spells CASSDRATATQHF. CDR3 bases: TGTGCCAGCAGTGACCGGGCGACCGCGACCCAGCATTTT.

CDR3 DNA: TGTGCCAGCAGCCAACTCGCGCCAGGGCAAGAGACCCAGTACTTC. The encoded protein is CASSQLAPGQETQYF. The V call is TRBV14, the J call TRBJ2-5, with a weak D call TRBD1 (5 bases). Per the germline V gene, CDR1 is SGHDN and CDR2 is FVKESK. The CDR3 totals 15 residues. V lost 2 bases and J 2 bases, leaving 12 bases between the germline ends.

CDR3 amino acids: CASSLGVGRTPSTEAFF. CDR3 bases: TGCGCCAGCAGCTTGGGGGTCGGCCGTACACCGAGCACTGAAGCTTTCTTT. V and J are TRBV5-1 and TRBJ1-1; D is unresolved. This CDR3 is 17 amino acids long. V shed 0 bases and J shed 4 bases, with 19 bases lying between them. Germline CDR1 reads SGHRS; CDR2 reads YFSETQ.

J is TRBJ2-1 and V is TRBV4-3, with D uncertain. Trimming took 3 bases from V and 5 from J, leaving 11 bases between them. The CDR3 loop spans 14 amino acids. CDR1 LGHNA and CDR2 YSLEER come from the germline V gene. The CDR3 bases are TGCGCCAGCAGCCAGGATAGACTGAACAATGAGCAGTTCTTC. It is translated as CASSQDRLNNEQFF.

The V gene is TRBV9, the J gene TRBJ2-1; D is uncertain. Trimming removed 4 bases from V and 0 bases from J, with 11 bases in between. From germline, CDR1 is SGDLS and CDR2 YYNGEE. The CDR3 is 15 amino acids. CDR3 DNA sequence: TGTGCCAGCAGCCAACAGCGATCCTCCTACAATGAGCAGTTCTTC. This codes for CASSQQRSSYNEQFF.

Details on this clone: The sample contains more than one DNA sequence encoding this CDR3. V gene TRBV11-2 combines with J gene TRBJ2-7; 9 positions match TRBD1. The CDR3 spans 14 residues. Trimming removed 3 bases from V and 3 bases from J; junction bases left unmatched: 3. Germline-derived CDR1 and CDR2 are SGHAT and FQNNGV. The CDR3 sequence: CASSFGTGFYEQYF. The DNA for the CDR3 is TGTGCCAGCAGCTTCGGGACAGGGTTCTACGAGCAGTACTTC.

The gene calls are TRBV30 and TRBJ1-1; 7 nucleotides agree with TRBD1. CDR3 size: 11 residues. The J segment lost 5 bases and the V segment lost 3 bases, leaving 0 bases of the junction unmatched. Germline-derived CDR1 and CDR2 are GTSNPN and SVGIG (reference sequence). The CDR3, as DNA: TGTGCCTGGAGGACAGGGACTGAAGCTTTCTTT. Protein product: CAWRTGTEAFF.

The gene calls are TRBV5-1 and TRBJ2-7; D may be TRBD2 (6 bases). This CDR3 has 14 amino acids. The V end was cut by 0 bases, the J end by 6 bases, with 13 bases between. The germline V gene has CDR1 SGHRS and CDR2 YFSETQ. The chain's CDR3 is CASSLAEGRSEQYF. CDR3 nucleotide sequence: TGCGCCAGCAGCTTGGCCGAGGGGAGGAGCGAGCAGTACTTC.

The chain recombines TRBV7-9 with TRBJ1-4; D is perhaps TRBD1 (5 bases). Germline V lookup: CDR1 SEHNR, CDR2 FQNEAQ (reference sequence). The V gene lost 5 bases and the J gene lost 0 bases, with 16 bases spanning the gap. The CDR3 runs 17 residues. The CDR3 here is CASSPFNGGATNEKLFF. The CDR3 DNA follows: TGTGCCAGCAGCCCATTTAACGGGGGTGCAACTAATGAAAAACTGTTTTTT.

The chain carries TRBV27 and TRBJ2-5, with D possibly TRBD2 on 6 matching bases. CDR1 is MNHEY and CDR2 is SMNVEV in the germline V gene (reference sequence). The CDR3 has 15 amino acids. Trimming stripped 1 base from V and 5 bases from J, with 14 bases between. Written as DNA, the CDR3 is TGTGCCAGCAGTTTATACGGCGGGACTGGGGAGACCCAGTACTTC. Its protein product is CASSLYGGTGETQYF.

V and J are TRBV27 and TRBJ1-5; a weak D match, TRBD1 (6 bases). Trimming took 5 bases from V and 5 from J, leaving 10 bases between them. Germline values: CDR1 MNHEY, CDR2 SMNVEV (reference sequence). This CDR3 contains 13 residues. The CDR3 nucleotides read TGTGCCAGCAGTAACCACAGGGATCAGCCCCAGCATTTT. Amino acid sequence: CASSNHRDQPQHF.

The chain joins TRBV6-6 to TRBJ2-2; possibly TRBD2 for D (5 bases). Trimming took 6 bases from V and 0 from J, leaving 11 bases between them. Germline-derived CDR1 and CDR2 are MNHNY and SVGAGI (reference sequence). There are 15 residues in the CDR3. For the CDR3, the DNA is TGTGCCAGCAGCGTGGACTCGCCGAACACCGGGGAGCTGTTTTTT. Its protein is CASSVDSPNTGELFF.

V gene TRBV6-6 combines with J gene TRBJ2-2; D gene unclear. Between the trimmed V and J ends, which lost 8 bases and 6 bases, there was a span of 7 bases. The CDR3 is 11 residues long. From germline, CDR1 is MNHNY and CDR2 SVGAGI (reference sequence). CDR3 nucleotides: TGTGCCAGCTGGTTGGCCGGGGAGCTGTTTTTT. This gives the protein CASWLAGELFF.

V is TRBV5-4 and J is TRBJ2-2, with 9 bases aligning to TRBD1. CDR3 length: 15 amino acids. After removal of 5 bases from V and 6 bases from J, the junction contained 8 bases not matched to a gene. The V gene's germline CDR1 is SGHNT and CDR2 YYREEE (reference sequence). The CDR3 is CASSWPGQGAGELFF. DNA of the CDR3: TGTGCCAGCAGTTGGCCGGGACAGGGTGCCGGGGAGCTGTTTTTT.

This clone was recorded only once. The chain couples TRBV6-1 to TRBJ2-4; perhaps TRBD1 as D (6 bases). The germline gives CDR1 MNHNS, CDR2 SASEGT. Trimming shortened V by 8 bases and J by 6 bases, and 8 bases separated the two germline ends. This CDR3 region has 11 residues. DNA for the CDR3: TGTGCCAGCCTCAGGGGAAACATTCAGTACTTC. It translates to CASLRGNIQYF.

This clone was picked up a small number of times. CDR3 DNA sequence: TGTGCCATCAGTGAGGGGACAGAGCCGGGCACTGAAGCTTTCTTT. Amino acids: CAISEGTEPGTEAFF. This chain connects TRBV10-3 to TRBJ1-1; 7 nucleotides line up with TRBD1. Germline V CDR1 and CDR2: ENHRY, SYGVKD. This CDR3 spans 15 amino acids. Unmatched junction bases numbered 7, after V lost 2 bases and J lost 4 bases.

The chain couples TRBV14 to TRBJ2-7; D remains unclear. The CDR3 runs to 14 residues. Trimming stripped 2 bases from V and 6 bases from J, with 14 bases between. Per the germline V gene, CDR1 is SGHDN and CDR2 is FVKESK. The CDR3 protein is CASSQSRLSLEQYF. The DNA for the CDR3 is TGTGCCAGCAGCCAAAGTCGCCTGAGCCTCGAGCAGTACTTC.

The V call is TRBV29-1, the J call TRBJ2-7; D call uncertain. Germline CDR1 and CDR2: SQVTM and ANQGSEA. The CDR3 runs 14 residues. Between the trimmed V and J ends, which lost 4 bases and 0 bases, there was a span of 13 bases. CDR3 loop: CSVVASGSSYEQYF. In DNA, the CDR3 is TGCAGCGTTGTTGCTTCCGGCAGCTCCTACGAGCAGTACTTC.

V usage is TRBV9 and J usage is TRBJ2-3; TRBD1 aligns across 7 bases. The CDR3 extends over 14 amino acids. The V segment lost 3 bases and the J segment 6 bases; nucleotides outside the gene matches: 7. Germline-derived CDR1 and CDR2 are SGDLS and YYNGEE. CDR3 nucleotides: TGTGCCAGCAGCGGTGACAGGGAAGCCGATACGCAGTATTTT. It translates to CASSGDREADTQYF.